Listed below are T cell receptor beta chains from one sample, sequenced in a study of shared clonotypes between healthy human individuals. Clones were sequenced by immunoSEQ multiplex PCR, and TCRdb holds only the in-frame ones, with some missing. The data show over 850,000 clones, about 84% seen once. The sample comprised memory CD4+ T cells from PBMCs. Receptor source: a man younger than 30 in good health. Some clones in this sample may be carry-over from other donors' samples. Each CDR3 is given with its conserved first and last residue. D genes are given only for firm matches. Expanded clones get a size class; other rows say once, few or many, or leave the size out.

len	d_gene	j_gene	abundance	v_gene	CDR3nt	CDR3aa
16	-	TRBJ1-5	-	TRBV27	TGTGCCAGCAGTTCCTCAAGGGCTAGGGGCAATCAGCCCCAGCATTTT	CASSSSRARGNQPQHF
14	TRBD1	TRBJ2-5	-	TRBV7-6	TGTGCCAGCAGCACCGAGACAGGGGGCAAGACCCAGTACTTC	CASSTETGGKTQYF
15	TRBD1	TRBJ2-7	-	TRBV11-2	TGTGCCAGCAGCTTAGCTTCCGGACAGGGCTACGAGCAGTACTTC	CASSLASGQGYEQYF
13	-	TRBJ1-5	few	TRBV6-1	TGTGCCAGCACTTCCCAAGGAGATCAGCCCCAGCATTTT	CASTSQGDQPQHF
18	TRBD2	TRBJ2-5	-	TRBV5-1	TGCGCCAGCAGCGCAGGACTAGCGGGAGCCACCGGGGGAGAGACCCAGTACTTC	CASSAGLAGATGGETQYF
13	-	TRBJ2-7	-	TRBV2	TGTGCCAGCATAATAGCGGTTTCCTACGAGCAGTACTTC	CASIIAVSYEQYF
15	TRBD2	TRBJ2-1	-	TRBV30	TGTGCCTGGAAGCCCCGACTAGCGCCAGACAATGAGCAGTTCTTC	CAWKPRLAPDNEQFF
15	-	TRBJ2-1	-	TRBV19	TGTGCCAGTAGGGGCGGGTCAGGCCTCTACAATGAGCAGTTCTTC	CASRGGSGLYNEQFF
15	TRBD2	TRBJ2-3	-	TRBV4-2	TGTGCCAGCAGCCACGAGCGGGAGTCGGCAGATACGCAGTATTTT	CASSHERESADTQYF
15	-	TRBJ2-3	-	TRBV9	TGTGCCAGCAGCGTAGACGGGAGAGGATCAGATACGCAGTATTTT	CASSVDGRGSDTQYF
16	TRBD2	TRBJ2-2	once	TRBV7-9	TGTGCCAGCAGCTTAGCCCTAGCGGGGGGCACCGGGGAGCTGTTTTTT	CASSLALAGGTGELFF
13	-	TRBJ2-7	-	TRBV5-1	TGCGCCAGCTCGGACACCCAACCCTACGAGCAGTACTTC	CASSDTQPYEQYF
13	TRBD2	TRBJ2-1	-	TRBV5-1	TGCGCCAGCAGCTTGTCGGGGGGGAATGAGCAGTTCTTC	CASSLSGGNEQFF
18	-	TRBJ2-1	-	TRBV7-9	TGTGCCAGCAGCTTTTTTTCAAATCCGGGACAACTCGGTAATGAGCAGTTCTTC	CASSFFSNPGQLGNEQFF
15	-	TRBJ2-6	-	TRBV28	TGTGCCAGCAGTTCCGAAAGCTCTGGGGCCAACGTCCTGACTTTC	CASSSESSGANVLTF
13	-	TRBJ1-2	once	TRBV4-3	TGCGCCAGCAGCCTCCGGGGGGGTGGTGGCTACACCTTC	CASSLRGGGGYTF
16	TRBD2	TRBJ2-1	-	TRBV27	TGTGCCAGCAGGGATCTAGCGGGAGGTTCCTACAATGAGCAGTTCTTC	CASRDLAGGSYNEQFF
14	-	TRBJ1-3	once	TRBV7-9	TGTGCCAGCAGCTTAGGTTCCGTTGGAAACACCATATATTTT	CASSLGSVGNTIYF
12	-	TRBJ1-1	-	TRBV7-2	TGTGCCAGCAGCTTAATTACCAATGAAGCTTTCTTT	CASSLITNEAFF
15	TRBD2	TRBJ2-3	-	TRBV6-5	TGTGCCAGCAGTTCAGCTAGCGGAAGCACAGATACGCAGTATTTT	CASSSASGSTDTQYF
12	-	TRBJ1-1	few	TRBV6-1	TGTGCCAGCAGTGAAGGCCGGCAACAAGCTTTCTTT	CASSEGRQQAFF
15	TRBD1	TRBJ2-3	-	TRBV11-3	TGTGCCAGCAGCTCTCCGGGACAGGTGAAAGATACGCAGTATTTT	CASSSPGQVKDTQYF
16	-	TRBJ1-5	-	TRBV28	TGTGCCAGCAGTTTCGACCCTAGGAAGAGCAATCAGCCCCAGCATTTT	CASSFDPRKSNQPQHF
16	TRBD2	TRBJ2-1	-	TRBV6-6	TGTGCCAGCAGTCCTAGAGGCGGGAGGCTGACTCCTGAGCAGTTCTTC	CASSPRGGRLTPEQFF
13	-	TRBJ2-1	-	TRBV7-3	TGTGCCAGCAGCTCATTCGGACTAAATGAGCAGTTCTTC	CASSSFGLNEQFF
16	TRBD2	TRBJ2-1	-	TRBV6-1	TGTGCCAGCAGTGATCTTCCAGCGGGAATCTACAATGAGCAGTTCTTC	CASSDLPAGIYNEQFF
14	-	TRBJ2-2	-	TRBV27	TGTGCCAGCCGAGTGTGGGGGGACACCGGGGAGCTGTTTTTT	CASRVWGDTGELFF
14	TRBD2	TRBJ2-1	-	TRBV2	TGTGCCAGCCATTTCCTAGCGGGAGAAATTGAGCAGTTCTTC	CASHFLAGEIEQFF
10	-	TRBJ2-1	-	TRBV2	TGTGCCAGCAGTGAACGGACAGAGTTCTTC	CASSERTEFF
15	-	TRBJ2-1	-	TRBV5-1	TGCGCCAGCACCCCAGGGAGGGGGGCACAATATGAGCAGTTCTTC	CASTPGRGAQYEQFF
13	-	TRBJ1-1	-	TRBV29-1	TGCAGCGTTGGAGAACGGTGGGACACTGAAGCTTTCTTT	CSVGERWDTEAFF
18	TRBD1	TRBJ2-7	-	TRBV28	TGTGCCAGCAGTTTGGACCGGGACAGGGTGTTCGGATTATACGAGCAGTACTTC	CASSLDRDRVFGLYEQYF
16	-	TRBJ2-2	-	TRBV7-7	TGTGCCAGCAGCTCCGCGGCCAGCACGAACACCGGGGAGCTGTTTTTT	CASSSAASTNTGELFF
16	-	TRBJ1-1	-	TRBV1	TGCACCAGCAGCCTACAGGGGCGGTTGAGGAACACTGAAGCTTTCTTT	CTSSLQGRLRNTEAFF
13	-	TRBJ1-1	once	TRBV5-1	TGCGCCAGCAGCCGGGACGGAGACACTGAAGCTTTCTTT	CASSRDGDTEAFF
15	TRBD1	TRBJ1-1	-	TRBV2	TGTGCCAGCAGTCCACAGGGGGCGCGGGGCACTGAAGCTTTCTTT	CASSPQGARGTEAFF
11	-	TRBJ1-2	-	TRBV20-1	TGCAGTGCTATGTCTCACGATGGCTACACCTTC	CSAMSHDGYTF
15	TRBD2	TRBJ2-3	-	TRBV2	TGTGCCAGCAGTCCCTTAGCGGGAGACACATATACGCAGTATTTT	CASSPLAGDTYTQYF
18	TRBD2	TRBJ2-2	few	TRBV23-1	TGCGCCAGCAGTCAATGCCCCTTACTAGCGGGTTACACCGGGGAGCTGTTTTTT	CASSQCPLLAGYTGELFF
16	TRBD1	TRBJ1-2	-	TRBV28	TGTGCCAGCAGTTTTTTTGGTCGCGGCCGACAGGGAAACTACACCTTC	CASSFFGRGRQGNYTF
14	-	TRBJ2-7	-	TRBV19	TGTGCCAGTAGTTTACCCGGGACGGGGAGAGAGCAGTACTTC	CASSLPGTGREQYF
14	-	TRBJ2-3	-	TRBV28	TGTGCCAGCAGTTTATCGGGATTTGCAGATACGCAGTATTTT	CASSLSGFADTQYF
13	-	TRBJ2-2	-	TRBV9	TGTGCCAGCAGCGTATTCGTCACCGGGGAGCTGTTTTTT	CASSVFVTGELFF
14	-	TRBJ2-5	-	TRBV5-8	TGTGCCAGCAGCTTGAGGCAGAACCAAGAGACCCAGTACTTC	CASSLRQNQETQYF